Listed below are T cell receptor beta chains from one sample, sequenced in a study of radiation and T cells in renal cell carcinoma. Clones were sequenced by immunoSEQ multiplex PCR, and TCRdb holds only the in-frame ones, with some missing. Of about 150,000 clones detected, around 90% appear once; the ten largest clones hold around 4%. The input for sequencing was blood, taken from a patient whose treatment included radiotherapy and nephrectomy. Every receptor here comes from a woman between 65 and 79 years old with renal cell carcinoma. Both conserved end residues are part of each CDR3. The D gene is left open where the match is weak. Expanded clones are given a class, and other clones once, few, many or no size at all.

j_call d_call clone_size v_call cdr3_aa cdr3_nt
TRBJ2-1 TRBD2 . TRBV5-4 CASSLSGELKNEQFF TGTGCCAGCAGCTTGAGCGGGGAACTGAAGAATGAGCAGTTCTTC
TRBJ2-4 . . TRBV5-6 CASSLTRVTAKNIQYF TGTGCCAGCAGCCTGACCAGGGTTACAGCCAAAAACATTCAGTACTTC
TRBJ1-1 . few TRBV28 CASSPPEGPLNTEAFF TGTGCCAGCAGTCCCCCGGAGGGTCCTCTTAACACTGAAGCTTTCTTT
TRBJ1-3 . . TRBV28 CASSLGQGGNTIYF TGTGCCAGCAGTTTGGGGCAGGGAGGAAACACCATATATTTT
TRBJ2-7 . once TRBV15 CATSRAVSYEQYF TGTGCCACCAGCAGAGCCGTCTCCTACGAGCAGTACTTC
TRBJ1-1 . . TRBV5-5 CASRSPRAPTEAFF TGTGCCAGCAGGTCCCCGAGGGCGCCTACTGAAGCTTTCTTT
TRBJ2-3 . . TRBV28 CASRTASPPTDTQYF TGTGCCAGCCGGACGGCTTCTCCTCCCACAGATACGCAGTATTTT
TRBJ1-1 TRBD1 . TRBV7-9 CASSPKGQGNTEAFF TGTGCCAGCAGCCCAAAGGGACAGGGGAACACTGAAGCTTTCTTT
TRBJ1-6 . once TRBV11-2 CASSPQGSGSPLHF TGTGCCAGCAGCCCCCAAGGGTCTGGTTCACCCCTCCACTTT
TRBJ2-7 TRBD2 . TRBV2 CAGSEAGLAGGEQYF TGTGCCGGCAGTGAAGCGGGACTAGCGGGGGGCGAGCAGTACTTC
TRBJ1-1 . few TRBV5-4 CASSPAGNTEAFF TGTGCCAGCAGCCCTGCCGGGAACACTGAAGCTTTCTTT
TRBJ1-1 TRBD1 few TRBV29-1 CSVGTGSLTEAFF TGCAGCGTTGGGACAGGGTCGTTAACTGAAGCTTTCTTT
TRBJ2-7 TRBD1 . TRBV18 CASSPRTGDEQYF TGTGCCAGCTCTCCTCGGACAGGGGACGAGCAGTACTTC
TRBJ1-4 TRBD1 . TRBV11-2 CASSPGTGKGKLFF TGTGCCAGCAGCCCAGGGACAGGGAAGGGGAAACTGTTTTTT
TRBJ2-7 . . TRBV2 CASSEGGQEVYEQYF TGTGCCAGCAGTGAAGGAGGTCAGGAGGTCTACGAGCAGTACTTC
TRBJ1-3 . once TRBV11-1 CASSPGGYGNTIYF TGTGCCAGCAGCCCGGGGGGCTATGGAAACACCATATATTTT
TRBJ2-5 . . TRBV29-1 CSVEGLRETQYF TGCAGCGTCGAGGGGCTCCGAGAGACCCAGTACTTC
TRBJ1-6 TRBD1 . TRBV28 CASGRGRNSPLHF TGTGCCAGCGGCAGGGGGCGGAATTCACCCCTCCACTTT
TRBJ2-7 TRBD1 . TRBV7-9 CASSFKPLPGQGHEQYF TGTGCCAGCAGCTTCAAACCTCTACCCGGACAGGGCCACGAGCAGTACTTC
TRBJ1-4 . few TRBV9 CASSPSDGREEKLFF TGTGCCAGCAGCCCATCTGATGGGAGAGAAGAAAAACTGTTTTTT
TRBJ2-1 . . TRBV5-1 CASSLGQASYNEQFF TGCGCCAGCAGCTTGGGACAGGCCTCCTACAATGAGCAGTTCTTC
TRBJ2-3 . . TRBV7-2 CASSLDRGRRVSTDTQYF TGTGCCAGCAGCTTAGATAGAGGGCGGCGGGTGAGCACAGATACGCAGTATTTT
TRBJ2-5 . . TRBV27 CASSTLRWGETQYF TGTGCCAGCAGCACCCTCCGATGGGGAGAGACCCAGTACTTC
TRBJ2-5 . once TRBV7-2 CASSLEAETQYF TGTGCCAGCAGCTTAGAAGCAGAGACCCAGTACTTC
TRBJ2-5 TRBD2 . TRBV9 CASSVDLGGGAQETQYF TGTGCCAGCAGCGTAGACCTTGGCGGGGGGGCCCAAGAGACCCAGTACTTC
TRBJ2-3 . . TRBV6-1 CASNDKLGDTQYF TGTGCCAGCAACGATAAGCTGGGAGATACGCAGTATTTT
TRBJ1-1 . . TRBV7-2 CASSSTRQKGEAFF TGTGCCAGCAGCTCAACGAGACAAAAAGGTGAAGCTTTCTTT
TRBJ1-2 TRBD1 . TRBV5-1 CASRPGTGGFYGYTF TGCGCCAGCAGACCCGGGACAGGGGGCTTCTATGGCTACACCTTC
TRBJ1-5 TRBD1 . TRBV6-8 CASRRTGGPSNQPQHF TGTGCCAGCAGACGAACAGGGGGCCCTAGCAATCAGCCCCAGCATTTT
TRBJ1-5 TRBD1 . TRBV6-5 CASSRQGLVNQPQHF TGTGCCAGCAGTAGACAGGGGTTGGTCAATCAGCCCCAGCATTTT
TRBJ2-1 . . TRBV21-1 CASSKPPPSGADEQFF TGTGCCAGCAGCAAACCCCCTCCTAGCGGGGCCGATGAGCAGTTCTTC
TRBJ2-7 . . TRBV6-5 CASRGTSSYEQYF TGTGCCAGCAGGGGGACAAGCTCCTACGAGCAGTACTTC
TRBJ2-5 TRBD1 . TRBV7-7 CATRGQGGETQYF TGTGCTACCCGGGGACAGGGTGGAGAGACCCAGTACTTC
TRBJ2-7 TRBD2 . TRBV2 CASSEERGVSYEQYF TGTGCCAGCAGTGAGGAGCGGGGGGTGTCCTACGAGCAGTACTTC
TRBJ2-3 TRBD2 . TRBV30 CAWSVSGGGTDTQYF TGTGCCTGGAGTGTATCCGGCGGGGGTACAGATACGCAGTATTTT
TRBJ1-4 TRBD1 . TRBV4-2 CASSHGTVNEKLFF TGTGCCAGCAGCCACGGGACAGTTAATGAAAAACTGTTTTTT
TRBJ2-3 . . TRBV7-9 CASSLLGTKPTDTQYF TGTGCCAGCAGCTTACTCGGGACCAAACCCACAGATACGCAGTATTTT
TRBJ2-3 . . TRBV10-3 CAVTRQGGPDTQYF TGTGCCGTAACGAGGCAGGGGGGACCAGATACGCAGTATTTT
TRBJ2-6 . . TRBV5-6 CASSLGGPSLSGANVLTF TGTGCCAGCAGCTTGGGGGGACCCTCCCTATCTGGGGCCAACGTCCTGACTTTC
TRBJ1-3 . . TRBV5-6 CASSLVDSGNTIYF TGTGCCAGCAGCTTGGTAGACTCTGGAAACACCATATATTTT
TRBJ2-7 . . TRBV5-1 CASSWPGYEQYF TGCGCCAGCAGCTGGCCGGGATACGAGCAGTACTTC
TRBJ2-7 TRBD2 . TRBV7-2 CASSLRGGGYEQYF TGTGCCAGCAGCTTACGCGGGGGAGGCTACGAGCAGTACTTC
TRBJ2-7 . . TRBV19 CASSIRRGGSSYEQYF TGTGCCAGTAGTATTCGACGCGGGGGCAGCTCCTACGAGCAGTACTTC
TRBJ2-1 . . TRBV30 CASHPAASYNEQFF TGTGCCTCCCACCCTGCGGCCTCGTACAATGAGCAGTTCTTC
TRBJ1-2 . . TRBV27 CASSSGYNYGYTF TGTGCCAGCAGTTCCGGCTATAACTATGGCTACACCTTC
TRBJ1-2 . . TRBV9 CASSEGTGNYGYTF TGTGCCAGCAGCGAGGGGACGGGGAACTATGGCTACACCTTC
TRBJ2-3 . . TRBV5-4 CASSLTYTDTQYF TGTGCCAGCAGCTTGACTTACACAGATACGCAGTATTTT
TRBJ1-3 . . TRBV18 CASSEGSGNTIYF TGTGCCAGCTCGGAGGGCTCTGGAAACACCATATATTTT
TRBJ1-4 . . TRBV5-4 CASSFRPDEKLFF TGTGCCAGCAGCTTCAGGCCGGATGAAAAACTGTTTTTT
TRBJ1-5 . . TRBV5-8 CASSLVQFSNQPQHF TGTGCCAGCAGCTTGGTCCAATTTAGCAATCAGCCCCAGCATTTT
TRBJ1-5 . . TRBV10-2 CASSEVGGSNQPQHF TGCGCCAGCAGTGAGGTAGGGGGGAGCAATCAGCCCCAGCATTTT
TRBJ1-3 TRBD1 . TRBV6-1 CASSVTGGYSPGNTIYF TGTGCCAGCAGTGTGACAGGGGGCTATTCGCCTGGAAACACCATATATTTT
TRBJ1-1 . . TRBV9 CASSVKDTEAFF TGTGCCAGCAGCGTTAAGGATACTGAAGCTTTCTTT